The following is a T cell receptor (beta chain) sequence with its context. Its specificity is not known. Profiled with immunoSEQ multiplex PCR; TCRdb holds only in-frame clones, not every one. The repertoire holds about 180,000 clones, with approximately 92% as singletons. The V gene's germline CDR1 is SNHLY and CDR2 FYNNEI. The CDR3 has 13 amino acids. The V gene lost 7 bases and the J gene lost 8 bases, with 17 bases spanning the gap. These data come from a study of T cell responses to AZD1222 COVID-19 vaccine. General study findings and limits: White British people made up most donors, females outnumbered males, and clonal diversity was possibly underestimated.

Sequencing used peripheral blood, obtained 28 days after the second dose of the MenACWY control vaccine. The chain has TRBV2 and TRBJ1-2; D is uncertain. The clonotype originates from an adult who received the MenACWY meningococcal vaccine as a control. The CDR3 DNA reads as TGTGCCAGCAACCAAGTAGTGTCTCGGGGCTACACCTTC. Translated, it gives CASNQVVSRGYTF.